This TCR beta chain was captured in a study of T cells in tuberculosis. At the level of the study: This South African cohort compared adolescents with or without latent tuberculosis against adults with active tuberculosis.

Study observations and caveats: Active tuberculosis TCR-alpha repertoires lay closer to GMM-specific TCRs than IGRA-negative controls, suggesting clonal expansion. Samples were chosen by availability of cryopreserved specimens. GEM motif frequencies gave 55% to 75% accuracy; the GMM repertoire gave roughly 86%.

TCRdb keeps only in-frame clones here, not all; method: immunoSEQ multiplex PCR. The data show about 36,000 clones, approximately 93% seen once. In regard to this clone: As yet, its antigen is unknown.

The origin of this receptor is a donor between 5 and 29 years old with latent tuberculosis or without tuberculosis infection. Sequencing was carried out using PBMCs.

CDR3 amino acids: CASIPGDSVQNQPQHF. The CDR3 region has the DNA TGTGCCAGTATTCCCGGAGACAGCGTCCAAAATCAGCCCCAGCATTTT. The chain combines TRBV19 with TRBJ1-5, with D tentatively TRBD1 (5 bases). V was cut by 7 bases and J by 4 bases, with 20 bases left in between. In germline, CDR1 is LNHDA, CDR2 SQIVND (reference sequence). The CDR3 has 16 residues.